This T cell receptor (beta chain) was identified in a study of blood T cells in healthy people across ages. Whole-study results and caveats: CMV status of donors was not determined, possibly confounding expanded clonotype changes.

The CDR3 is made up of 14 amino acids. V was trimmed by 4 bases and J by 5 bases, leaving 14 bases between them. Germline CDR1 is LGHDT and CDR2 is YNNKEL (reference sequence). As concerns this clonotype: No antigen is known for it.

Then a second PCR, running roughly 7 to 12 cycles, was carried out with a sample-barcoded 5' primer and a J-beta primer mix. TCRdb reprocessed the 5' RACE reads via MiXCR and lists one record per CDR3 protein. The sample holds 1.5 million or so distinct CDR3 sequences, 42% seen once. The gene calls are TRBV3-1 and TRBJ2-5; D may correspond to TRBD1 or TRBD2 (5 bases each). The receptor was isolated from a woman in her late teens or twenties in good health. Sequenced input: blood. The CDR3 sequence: CASSLRESTETQYF. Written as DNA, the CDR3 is TGTGCCAGCAGCCTCAGGGAGTCCACGGAGACCCAGTACTTC.